This TCR beta chain appears in the sequencing data of a study of CD8+CD57+ T cells in acquired aplastic anemia. Study-wide background: The DNA of sorted CD4+ and CD8+ cells averaged 3.2 ug. Whole-study results and caveats: Simpson's diversity of CD8+ cells was not significantly different in patients compared with controls. Sharing between patients and controls was observed for twenty-nine CD8+ CDR3 sequences.

The J segment lost 3 bases and the V segment lost 1 base, leaving 4 bases of the junction unmatched. Germline assignment: CDR1 LNHNV and CDR2 YYDKDF (reference sequence). CDR3 length: 15 residues. Whoever was chosen for sequencing had shown CD8+CD57+ cell expansion by flow cytometry. Patients were therapy-naive when their blood was sampled. According to the study, genomic DNA was the template for TCR beta VDJ and CDR3 profiling. TCRdb redid the calling of the reads with MiXCR, one entry per CDR3 protein. The sample shows about 470,000 distinct CDR3 sequences, around a third of them seen only once. In this sample, this clonotype turned up many times. Its antigen remains unknown.

The sample taken for sequencing was sorted CD4+, CD8+, or CD8+CD57+ T cells (not recorded which) from PBMCs. The TCR sequence derives from a human donor with aplastic anemia. The genes are TRBV15 and TRBJ2-5; TRBD2 agrees at 8 bases. The CDR3 sequence: CATSRGRGAEETQYF. In DNA, the CDR3 is TGTGCCACCAGCAGAGGGCGGGGGGCCGAAGAGACCCAGTACTTC.